The present T cell receptor beta chain was sequenced within a study of CD8+ T cells in alopecia areata. Study-level background: People stayed on tofacitinib for 6 to 18 months, then stopped the drug for 6 months. Percent of scalp involved defined treated patients' severity scores. Notes on the study in general: Numerous expanded lesional clones remained in scalp and blood during tofacitinib.

Germline V CDR1 and CDR2: LGHNA, YSLEER. V was pared by 0 bases and J by 2 bases, with 7 bases between. The CDR3 covers 14 residues. Extracted RNA was reverse transcribed into cDNA, the sequencing template. TCRdb's table, derived via immunoSEQ multiplex PCR, lists solely in-frame clones and lacks some. The sample lists approximately 43,000 clones; roughly 65% were seen once. This clone is judged large. Its specificity is unknown. Treatment: oral pan-JAK inhibitor, 5-10 mg twice daily. Collected material from alopecia areata patients comprised lesional scalp punch biopsies and peripheral blood. The receptor's source is a human donor with alopecia areata. The sample in question was CD8+ T cells sorted from blood, obtained at week 4, from a patient treated with tofacitinib. The V gene is TRBV4-3, the J gene TRBJ1-2; D not certain. The CDR3 region has the DNA TGCGCCAGCAGCCAAGACAGAAACAACTATGGCTACACCTTC. Its protein is CASSQDRNNYGYTF.